Presented here are 25 T cell receptor beta chains from one specimen sequenced in a study of cytomegalovirus exposure and HLA in healthy donors. Vbeta (60) and Jbeta (13) primers were used in the PCR. The data were produced by immunoSEQ multiplex PCR, yet TCRdb's version contains in-frame clones alone and is incomplete. This sample contains 45,000 to 70,000 clones. Sequenced: PBMCs. These receptor sequences come from a woman between 50 and 59 years old in good health and CMV-seropositive.

This chain links TRBV7-9 with TRBJ2-7; 8 bases are a match to TRBD1. CDR3 length: 16 amino acids. Germline CDR1 SEHNR, CDR2 FQNEAQ (reference sequence). With 4 bases clipped from V and 3 bases from J, the junction kept 11 bases outside the gene matches. The CDR3 nucleotides are TGTGCCAGCAGCTCCTACCAGGGGGCTCTCCTCTACGAGCAGTACTTC. It encodes CASSSYQGALLYEQYF.

The chain has TRBV5-4 and TRBJ1-2; 7 bases are a match to TRBD1. This CDR3 contains 14 residues. V gave up 4 bases and J gave up 8 bases; unmatched junction bases: 11. In germline, CDR1 is SGHNT, CDR2 YYREEE (reference sequence). The chain's CDR3 is CASSHLGTDPGYTF. In DNA form, the CDR3 reads TGTGCCAGCAGCCACCTCGGGACAGACCCGGGCTACACCTTC.

The chain carries TRBV4-1 and TRBJ1-5, with no clear D. The germline V gene has CDR1 MGHRA and CDR2 YSYEKL. The V and J ends lost 0 bases and 6 bases respectively, with 15 bases between them. This CDR3 is built from 16 residues. CDR3 sequence reads: CASSQEFAPGTQPQHF. CDR3 sequence (DNA): TGCGCCAGCAGCCAAGAGTTTGCACCAGGTACTCAGCCCCAGCATTTT.

The genes are TRBV29-1 and TRBJ1-1, with 11 bases lining up with TRBD1. This CDR3 comprises 16 residues. The J segment lost 4 bases and the V segment lost 5 bases, leaving 12 bases of the junction unmatched. Looked up from germline, CDR1 is SQVTM and CDR2 is ANQGSEA. The CDR3 here is CSVSNFGTGGSTEAFF. CDR3 sequence (DNA): TGCAGCGTTTCCAATTTTGGGACAGGGGGAAGCACTGAAGCTTTCTTT.

This chain links TRBV4-2 with TRBJ2-2; maybe TRBD2 (6 bases). This CDR3 region has 16 residues. Trimming pared 1 base from V and 0 bases from J, leaving 9 bases between. The germline gives CDR1 LGHNA, CDR2 YNFKEQ. CDR3 in DNA: TGTGCCAGCAGCCAAGCTGCGGGGTCGAACACCGGGGAGCTGTTTTTT. Translating it yields CASSQAAGSNTGELFF.

The chain has TRBV7-2 and TRBJ2-5; D unclear. Per the germline V gene, CDR1 is SGHTA and CDR2 is FQGNSA. This CDR3 region has 13 residues. Trimming stripped 1 base from V and 2 bases from J, with 5 bases between. The CDR3, as DNA: TGTGCCAGCAGCTTAGGCAGGCAAGAGACCCAGTACTTC. This codes for CASSLGRQETQYF. Full variable domain (missing parts from reference TRBV7-2 and TRBJ2-5): GAGVSQSPSNKVTEKGKDVELRCDPISGHTALYWYRQSLGQGLEFLIYFQGNSAPDKSGLPSDRFSAERTGGSVSTLTIQRTQQEDSAVYLCASSLGRQETQYFGPGTRLLVL.

Turning to this clone: The junction departs from the called germline gene at one end, perhaps through a read error. J is TRBJ2-1 and V is TRBV5-1, with a tentative D call TRBD2 (5 bases). From germline, CDR1 is SGHRS and CDR2 YFSETQ. This CDR3 is built from 19 residues. The CDR3 region has the DNA TGCGCCAGCAGCTTGGCCGGAGGTCAACTTGTGAGCTCCGACAATGAGCAGTTCTTC. Its protein product is CASSLAGGQLVSSDNEQFF.

This sequence joins TRBV28 and TRBJ1-2; the D gene is possibly TRBD1 (6 bases). Trimming removed 2 bases at V and 1 base at J, with 11 bases between. Germline loops: CDR1 MDHEN, CDR2 SYDVKM. The CDR3 loop spans 15 amino acids. The CDR3 DNA is TGTGCCAGCAGTTTAGAGGCCAGGGGTAACTATGGCTACACCTTC. Protein: CASSLEARGNYGYTF.

The chain combines TRBV10-2 with TRBJ1-2; 12 bases fit TRBD1. CDR1 is WSHSY and CDR2 is SAAADI in the germline V gene. This CDR3 region has 15 residues. Germline trimming cut 6 bases from V and 2 bases from J; bases unmatched to any gene: 4. The CDR3 region has the DNA TGCGCCAGCAGACCGGGACAGGGGGCGAACTATGGCTACACCTTC. This gives the protein CASRPGQGANYGYTF.

The chain links TRBV6-5 to TRBJ2-1; D is unresolved. CDR1 and CDR2 from the germline V gene are MNHEY and SVGAGI. The V end was cut by 8 bases, the J end by 4 bases, with 12 bases between. The CDR3 totals 13 residues. The CDR3 coding sequence is TGTGCCAGCCGTCAGGATTCATACAATGAGCAGTTCTTC. Translation: CASRQDSYNEQFF.

This chain joins TRBV7-2 and TRBJ1-2; the D gene is possibly TRBD1 (6 bases). Trimming removed 5 bases from V and 4 bases from J, with 8 bases in between. CDR1 and CDR2 (germline): SGHTA, FQGNSA. This CDR3 comprises 12 residues. The CDR3 bases are TGTGCCAGCAGCCAGACAGGCTATGGCTACACCTTC. Protein product: CASSQTGYGYTF.

This chain links TRBV2 with TRBJ1-1; 10 positions agree with TRBD1. CDR1 and CDR2 (germline): SNHLY, FYNNEI. V shed 7 bases, J shed 0 bases, and the junction held 5 bases outside the gene matches. CDR3 size: 15 residues. CDR3: CASTGQGGMNTEAFF. For the CDR3, the DNA is TGTGCCAGCACCGGACAGGGGGGCATGAACACTGAAGCTTTCTTT.

This chain connects TRBV2 to TRBJ1-5; D is ambiguous. The germline CDR1 and CDR2 sequences are SNHLY and FYNNEI. Trimming took off 3 bases at V and 6 bases at J, with 9 bases between the two ends. This CDR3 is built from 13 residues. The CDR3 loop is CASSESNAQPQHF. As DNA, the CDR3 is TGTGCCAGCAGTGAGAGTAATGCTCAGCCCCAGCATTTT.

This chain uses TRBV29-1 with TRBJ2-3; D is possibly TRBD2 (6 bases). Germline assignment: CDR1 SQVTM and CDR2 ANQGSEA. The ends were cut back, 5 bases at V and 6 bases at J, with 21 bases in the middle. CDR3 length: 15 amino acids. CDR3 loop: CSVKRDFPSPDTQYF. The CDR3 nucleotides are TGCAGCGTTAAAAGGGACTTCCCCAGCCCTGATACGCAGTATTTT.

The J gene is TRBJ2-3, the V gene TRBV7-2; 8 bases match TRBD2. Germline-derived CDR1 and CDR2 are SGHTA and FQGNSA. The CDR3 runs 16 residues. V trimming: 1 base; J trimming: 2 bases; junction bases outside the gene matches: 5. The CDR3 DNA is TGTGCCAGCAGCTTAGTCGGGGGGGCCGTCACAGATACGCAGTATTTT. It yields the protein CASSLVGGAVTDTQYF.

The V call is TRBV18, the J call TRBJ1-6; D uncertain. The CDR3 sequence is 19 residues long. Germline V gives CDR1 KGHSH, CDR2 LQKENI. Between the trimmed V and J ends, which lost 3 bases and 0 bases, there was a span of 18 bases. CDR3 in DNA: TGTGCCAGCTCACCCCAGGAGGGCCTGGCAGGCTCCTATAATTCACCCCTCCACTTT. It encodes CASSPQEGLAGSYNSPLHF.

This chain links TRBV7-8 with TRBJ1-2; 11 positions match TRBD1. This CDR3 spans 18 amino acids. The junction had 16 bases not matched to a gene; V was cut back by 5 bases and J by 5 bases. Germline CDR1 and CDR2: SGHVS and FQNEAQ. The CDR3 spells CASSVRISRDRGDYGYTF. In DNA, the CDR3 is TGTGCCAGCAGCGTAAGAATAAGCCGGGACAGGGGGGATTATGGCTACACCTTC.

This chain links TRBV27 with TRBJ2-6, with 8 bases fitting TRBD1. The V segment lost 6 bases and the J segment 2 bases; nucleotides outside the gene matches: 9. CDR1 and CDR2 (germline): MNHEY, SMNVEV (reference sequence). This CDR3 has 17 amino acids. The CDR3 nucleotides read TGTGCCAGCAGGGCCGAGACAGGGGTCCCTGGGGCCAACGTCCTGACTTTC. It translates to CASRAETGVPGANVLTF.

The V and J genes are TRBV18 and TRBJ1-2; TRBD1 matches at 7 bases. The CDR3 has 15 residues. Germline V gene sequence: CDR1 KGHSH, CDR2 LQKENI. V dropped 6 bases and J dropped 3; count of bases not matched to a gene: 10. In DNA, the CDR3 is TGTGCCAGCTCCCTCGAGGGGGCGGTTGACTATGGCTACACCTTC. Its translation: CASSLEGAVDYGYTF.

The chain links TRBV11-2 to TRBJ1-2, with D perhaps TRBD1 (5 bases). The CDR3 spans 16 residues. V was clipped by 5 bases and J by 4 bases, with 20 bases between them. Germline CDR1 is SGHAT and CDR2 is FQNNGV. The CDR3 sequence is CASSTLGGLSGYGYTF. The DNA for the CDR3 is TGTGCCAGCAGCACCTTGGGGGGACTCAGCGGCTATGGCTACACCTTC.

The rearrangement joins TRBV28 to TRBJ2-3; 8 bases are a match to TRBD2. The CDR3 has 14 amino acids. From germline, CDR1 is MDHEN and CDR2 SYDVKM. J was trimmed by 5 bases and V by 2 bases; bases with no gene match: 3. The CDR3 loop is CASSLAGGLDTQYF. In nucleotides, the CDR3 is TGTGCCAGCAGTTTAGCGGGGGGCCTAGATACGCAGTATTTT.

The CDR3: CASSPALASSYEQYF. CDR3 bases: TGTGCCAGCAGTCCCGCCCTCGCGAGCTCCTACGAGCAGTACTTC. The rearrangement links TRBV27 to TRBJ2-7; D not certain. The germline CDR1 and CDR2 sequences are MNHEY and SMNVEV (reference sequence). V was pared by 5 bases and J by 0 bases, with 14 bases between. CDR3 length equals 15 residues.

The CDR3 loop reads CASSDANRSGGNTEAFF. In DNA, the CDR3 is TGTGCCAGTAGCGATGCGAACAGGTCCGGTGGGAACACTGAAGCTTTCTTT. J is TRBJ1-1 and V is TRBV19, with TRBD1 as a possible D gene (5 bases). CDR3 length: 17 amino acids. From germline, CDR1 is LNHDA and CDR2 SQIVND (reference sequence). V lost 6 bases and J lost 1, with 21 bases in between.

CDR3: CASSFVLTGVAYEQYF. The DNA for the CDR3 is TGTGCCAGCAGTTTTGTTTTGACAGGGGTCGCCTACGAGCAGTACTTC. V is TRBV6-6 and J is TRBJ2-7; 8 bases match TRBD1. This CDR3 region has 16 residues. The trim removed 4 bases at V and 2 bases at J, leaving 10 bases unmatched. Germline V CDR1 and CDR2: MNHNY, SVGAGI (reference sequence).

The chain recombines TRBV30 with TRBJ2-7, with 14 nucleotides matching TRBD2. Looked up from germline, CDR1 is GTSNPN and CDR2 is SVGIG (reference sequence). Unmatched junction bases numbered 11, after V lost 3 bases and J lost 7 bases. There are 16 residues in the CDR3. The CDR3 DNA follows: TGTGCCTGGAGCGGGAGATTGGGACTAGCGGGAGAAGAGCAGTACTTC. It encodes CAWSGRLGLAGEEQYF.